The sequence of this TCR beta chain was determined in a study of radiation and T cells in renal cell carcinoma. Turning to the study itself: Nephrectomy followed 15 Gy stereotactic body radiation by 4 weeks.

Indicated time point: baseline pretreatment blood. Treatment described: 15 Gy SBRT to primary tumor, nephrectomy 4 weeks later. In this sample, this clone turned up once. Trimming removed 4 bases from V and 5 bases from J; junction bases left unmatched: 11. This CDR3 region has 16 residues. CDR1 and CDR2 (germline): SGHTA, FQGNSA. Here immunoSEQ multiplex PCR was the method, and the copy in TCRdb shows in-frame clones only, minus some. Of about 95,000 clones detected, approximately 86% appear once; the ten largest clones hold 6% to 9%. This clonotype originated in a man aged 45 to 65 with renal cell carcinoma. The input for sequencing was blood, taken from a patient whose treatment included radiotherapy and nephrectomy. The chain recombines TRBV7-2 with TRBJ2-1; TRBD2 matches at 7 bases. The CDR3 loop reads CASSSFGGSPHNEQFF. The CDR3 nucleotides are TGTGCCAGCAGCTCTTTTGGCGGGAGTCCCCACAATGAGCAGTTCTTC.